This record looks at one T cell receptor (beta chain) sequence and its context. Antigen: not known. Chemo-refractory metastatic non-small-cell lung cancer patients were treated with focal radiation plus CTLA-4 blockade with ipilimumab. This table comes from immunoSEQ multiplex PCR, and its TCRdb copy is limited to in-frame clones, with some not included. The repertoire holds roughly 98,000 clones, approximately 78% seen once, with around 3.5% in the top ten. The data were obtained in a study of radiotherapy plus CTLA-4 blockade in lung cancer. Study-level background: The study recorded objective responses in roughly 18% of patients and disease control in 31%. Broader study findings: In blood, after radiotherapy plus ipilimumab, tumor-derived TCR clones expanded. Alongside interferon-beta, early blood T cell clone dynamics were reportedly the best predictor of response.

Per germline, CDR1 SGHRS and CDR2 YFSETQ. The V and J ends lost 0 bases and 2 bases respectively, with 8 bases between them. The length of the CDR3 is 14 residues. The J gene is TRBJ1-1, the V gene TRBV5-1; D possibly corresponds to TRBD1 (5 bases). The sequencing used peripheral blood, collected from a patient treated with radiotherapy plus ipilimumab. The sequence derives from a human donor with non-small cell lung cancer who had a partial response to radiotherapy plus ipilimumab. In DNA form, the CDR3 reads TGCGCCAGCAGCTTGGAGGGGTTAAACACTGAAGCTTTCTTT. Residues: CASSLEGLNTEAFF.